This T cell receptor (beta chain) was documented in a study of identical twins. The V gene end was trimmed by 2 bases and the J gene end by 4 bases; junction bases not matched to a gene: 6. The CDR3 has 15 amino acids. Germline loops: CDR1 MNHEY, CDR2 SVGAGI. TCRdb used MiXCR to reprocess the 5' RACE reads, holding one entry per CDR3 protein. The sample lists hundreds of thousands of distinct CDR3 sequences; 20% to 25% were seen once. This clonotype has just a few counts. These data also formed part of another study, on T cells expressing NK-cell markers.

The clonotype comes from a woman aged 18-29 years in good health. The sequenced sample consisted of CD4+ T cells sorted from blood. This rearrangement joins TRBV6-5 to TRBJ2-5; TRBD1 matches 8 bases. The CDR3 region has the DNA TGTGCCAGCAGTTACCCCGGGACAGGAGGAGAGACCCAGTACTTC. Translating it yields CASSYPGTGGETQYF.